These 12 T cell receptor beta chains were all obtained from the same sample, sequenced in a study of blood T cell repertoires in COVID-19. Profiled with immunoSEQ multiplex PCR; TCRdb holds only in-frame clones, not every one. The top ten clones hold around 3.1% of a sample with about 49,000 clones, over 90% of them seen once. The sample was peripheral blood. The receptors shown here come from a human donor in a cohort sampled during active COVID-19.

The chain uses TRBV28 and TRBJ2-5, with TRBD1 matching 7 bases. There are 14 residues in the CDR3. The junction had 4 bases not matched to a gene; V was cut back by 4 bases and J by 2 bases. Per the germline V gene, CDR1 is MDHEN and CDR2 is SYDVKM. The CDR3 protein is CASSSPGQQETQYF. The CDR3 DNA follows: TGTGCCAGCAGTTCGCCGGGACAGCAAGAGACCCAGTACTTC.

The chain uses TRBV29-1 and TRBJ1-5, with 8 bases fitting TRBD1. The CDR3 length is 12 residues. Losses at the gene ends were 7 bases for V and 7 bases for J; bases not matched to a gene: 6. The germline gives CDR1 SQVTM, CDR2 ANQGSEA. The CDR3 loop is CSAGQGGQPQHF. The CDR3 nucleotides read TGCAGCGCCGGACAGGGTGGACAGCCCCAGCATTTT. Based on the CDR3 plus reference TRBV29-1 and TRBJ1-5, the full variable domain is SAVISQKPSRDICQRGTSLTIQCQVDSQVTMMFWYRQQPGQSLTLIATANQGSEATYESGFVIDKFPISRPNLTFSTLTVSNMSPEDSSIYLCSAGQGGQPQHFGDGTRLSIL.

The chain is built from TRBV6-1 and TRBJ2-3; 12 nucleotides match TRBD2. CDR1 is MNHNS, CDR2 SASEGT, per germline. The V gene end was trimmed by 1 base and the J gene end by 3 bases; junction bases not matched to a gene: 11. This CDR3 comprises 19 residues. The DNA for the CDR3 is TGTGCCAGCAGTGAAGAAATTACCGGGCTAGCGGGAGGGACAGATACGCAGTATTTT. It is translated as CASSEEITGLAGGTDTQYF.

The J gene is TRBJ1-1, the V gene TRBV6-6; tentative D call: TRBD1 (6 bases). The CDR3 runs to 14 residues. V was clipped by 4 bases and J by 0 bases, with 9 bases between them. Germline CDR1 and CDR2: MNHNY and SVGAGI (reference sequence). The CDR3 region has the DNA TGTGCCAGCAGTTTAAACAGGGTGAACACTGAAGCTTTCTTT. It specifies CASSLNRVNTEAFF.

CDR3 bases: TGTGCCAGCAGAGCCGGGACTAGCTACGAGCAGTACTTC. Its protein is CASRAGTSYEQYF. The rearrangement links TRBV25-1 to TRBJ2-7; 8 bases map to TRBD2. J lost 3 bases, V lost 6 bases, and 4 bases had no gene match. Germline CDR1 MGHDK, CDR2 SYGVNS. CDR3 length equals 13 residues.

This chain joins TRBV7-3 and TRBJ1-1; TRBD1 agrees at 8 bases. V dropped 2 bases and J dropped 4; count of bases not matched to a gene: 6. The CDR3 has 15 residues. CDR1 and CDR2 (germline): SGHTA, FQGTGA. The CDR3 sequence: CASSLAGGVSTEAFF. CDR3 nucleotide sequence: TGTGCCAGCAGCTTAGCAGGGGGCGTGAGCACTGAAGCTTTCTTT.

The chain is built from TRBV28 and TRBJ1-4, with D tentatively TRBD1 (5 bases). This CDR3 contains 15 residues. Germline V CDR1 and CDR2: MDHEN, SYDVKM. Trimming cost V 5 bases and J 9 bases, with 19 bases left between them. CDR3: CASSLSRGGGKKLFF. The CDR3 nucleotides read TGTGCCAGCAGTCTCTCCCGGGGCGGGGGGAAAAAACTGTTTTTT.

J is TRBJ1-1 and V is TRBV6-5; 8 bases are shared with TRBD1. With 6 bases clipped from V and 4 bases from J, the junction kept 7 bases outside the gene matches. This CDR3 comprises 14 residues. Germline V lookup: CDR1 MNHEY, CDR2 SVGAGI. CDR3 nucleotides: TGTGCCAGCAGGGCAGGGGGCTATTTCACTGAAGCTTTCTTT. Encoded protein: CASRAGGYFTEAFF.

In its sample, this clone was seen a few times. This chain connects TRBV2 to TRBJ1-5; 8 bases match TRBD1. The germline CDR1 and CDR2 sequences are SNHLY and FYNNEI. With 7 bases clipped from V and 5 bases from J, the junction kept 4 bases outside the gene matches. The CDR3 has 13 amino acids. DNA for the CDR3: TGTGCCAGCACGGACAGGGAGGATCAGCCCCAGCATTTT. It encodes CASTDREDQPQHF.

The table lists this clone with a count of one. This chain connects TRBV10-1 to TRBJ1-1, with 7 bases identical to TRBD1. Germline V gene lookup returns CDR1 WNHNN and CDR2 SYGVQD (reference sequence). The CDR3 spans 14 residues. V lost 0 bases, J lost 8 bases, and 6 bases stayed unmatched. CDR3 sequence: CASSESVLTGEAFF. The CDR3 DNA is TGCGCCAGCAGTGAGTCAGTCCTGACAGGGGAAGCTTTCTTT.

CDR3 coding DNA: TGTGCCAGTAGTCATATAGATTCTGGAAACACCATATATTTT. Translated, it gives CASSHIDSGNTIYF. The chain couples TRBV19 to TRBJ1-3; D ambiguous. The CDR3 is 14 residues long. Trimming shortened V by 5 bases and J by 1 base, and 9 bases separated the two germline ends. Germline-derived CDR1 and CDR2 are LNHDA and SQIVND (reference sequence).

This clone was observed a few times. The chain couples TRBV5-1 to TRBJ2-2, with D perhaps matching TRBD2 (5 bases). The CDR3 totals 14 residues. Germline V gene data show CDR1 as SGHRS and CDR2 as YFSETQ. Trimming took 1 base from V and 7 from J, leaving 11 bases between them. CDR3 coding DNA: TGCGCCAGCAGCTTGTTATCGGGGAGCGGGGAGCTGTTTTTT. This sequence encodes CASSLLSGSGELFF.